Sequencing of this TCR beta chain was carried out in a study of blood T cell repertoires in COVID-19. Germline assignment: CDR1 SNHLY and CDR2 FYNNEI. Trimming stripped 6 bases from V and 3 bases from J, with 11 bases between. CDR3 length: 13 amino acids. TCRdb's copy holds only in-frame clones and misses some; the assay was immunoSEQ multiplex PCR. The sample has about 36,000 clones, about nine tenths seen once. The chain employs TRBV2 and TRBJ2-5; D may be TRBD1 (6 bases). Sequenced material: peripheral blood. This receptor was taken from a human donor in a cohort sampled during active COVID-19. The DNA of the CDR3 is TGTGCCAGCAGCGCCGACAGGAAAGAGACCCAGTACTTC. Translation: CASSADRKETQYF.